This TCR beta chain was captured by sequencing in a study of blood T cells in healthy people across ages. The CDR3 runs 15 residues. CDR1 is MNHNS and CDR2 is SASEGT in the germline V gene. Primers used in a second PCR of roughly 6 to 11 cycles were a sample-barcoded 5' primer and a J-beta primer mix. TCRdb processed the 5' RACE reads anew with MiXCR; each CDR3 protein has one entry. In the table there are 550,000 to 750,000 distinct CDR3 sequences, around 21% of which are singletons. This clonotype turned up a few times. The sequence was obtained from an older man in good health. Sample: blood. The chain is built from TRBV6-1 and TRBJ2-5; the match to TRBD2 covers 8 bases. The J call is in doubt because the DNA end fits TRBJ2-1 better. CDR3 residues: CASRVVGVAGNEQFF. The CDR3 nucleotides are TGTGCCAGCAGGGTAGTGGGGGTAGCGGGGAATGAGCAGTTCTTC.